This T cell receptor beta chain is from a study of cytomegalovirus exposure and HLA in healthy donors. The germline V gene encodes CDR1 MDHEN and CDR2 SYDVKM. CDR3 length equals 16 residues. Trimming took 2 bases from V and 4 from J, leaving 18 bases between them. Study outcomes and limitations: A few CMV-associated chains were confirmed in vitro to be specific for CMV antigens.

Only in-frame clones appear in the TCRdb table, and some are missing; sequencing was by immunoSEQ multiplex PCR. The table includes over 200,000 clones, about 86% detected once. This clone appeared a few times. The antigen is undetermined. The rearrangement links TRBV28 to TRBJ2-7; tentative D call: TRBD2 (6 bases). The origin of this receptor is a woman aged 18-29 years in good health and CMV-seronegative. The source material was PBMCs. The CDR3 DNA follows: TGTGCCAGCAGTTTACGGGTCCCGGGAGTGAAGTACGAGCAGTACTTC. Its protein is CASSLRVPGVKYEQYF.